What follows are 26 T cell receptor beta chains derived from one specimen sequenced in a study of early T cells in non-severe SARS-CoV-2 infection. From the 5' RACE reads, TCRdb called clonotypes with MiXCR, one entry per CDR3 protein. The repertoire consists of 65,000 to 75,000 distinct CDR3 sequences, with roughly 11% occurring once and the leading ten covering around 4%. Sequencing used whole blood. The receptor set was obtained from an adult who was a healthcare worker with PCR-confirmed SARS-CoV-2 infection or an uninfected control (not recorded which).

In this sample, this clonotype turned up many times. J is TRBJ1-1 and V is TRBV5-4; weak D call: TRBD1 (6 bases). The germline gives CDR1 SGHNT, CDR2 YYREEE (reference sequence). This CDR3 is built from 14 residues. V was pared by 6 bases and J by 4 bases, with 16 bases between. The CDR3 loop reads CASNLGGVATEAFF. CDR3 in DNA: TGTGCCAGCAATCTAGGGGGGGTGGCCACTGAAGCTTTCTTT. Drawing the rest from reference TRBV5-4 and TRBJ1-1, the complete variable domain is ETGVTQSPTHLIKTRGQQVTLRCSSQSGHNTVSWYQQALGQGPQFIFQYYREEENGRGNFPPRFSGLQFPNYSSELNVNALELDDSALYLCASNLGGVATEAFFGQGTRLTVV.

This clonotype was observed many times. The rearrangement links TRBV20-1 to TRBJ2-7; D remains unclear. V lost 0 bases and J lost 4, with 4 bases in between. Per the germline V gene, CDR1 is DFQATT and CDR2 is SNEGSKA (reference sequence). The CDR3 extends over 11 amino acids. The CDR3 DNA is TGCAGTGCTAGAGACTCGTACGAGCAGTACTTC. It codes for CSARDSYEQYF.

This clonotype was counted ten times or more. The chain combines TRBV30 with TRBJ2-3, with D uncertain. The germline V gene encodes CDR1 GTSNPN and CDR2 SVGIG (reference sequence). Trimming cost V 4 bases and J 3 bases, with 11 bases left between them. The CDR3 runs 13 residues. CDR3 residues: CAWNVIETDTQYF. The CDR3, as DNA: TGTGCCTGGAATGTGATAGAAACAGATACGCAGTATTTT.

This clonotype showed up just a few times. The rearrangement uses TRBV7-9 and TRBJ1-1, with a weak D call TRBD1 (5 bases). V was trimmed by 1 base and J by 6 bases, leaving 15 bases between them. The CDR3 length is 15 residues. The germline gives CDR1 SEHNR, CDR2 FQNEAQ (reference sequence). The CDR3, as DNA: TGTGCCAGCAGCTTAGATGGGACCTTAAACCCTGAAGCTTTCTTT. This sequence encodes CASSLDGTLNPEAFF.

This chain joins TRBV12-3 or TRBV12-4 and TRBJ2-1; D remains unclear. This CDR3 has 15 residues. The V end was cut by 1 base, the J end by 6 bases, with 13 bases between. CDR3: CASSLGRMVLNEQFF. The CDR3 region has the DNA TGTGCCAGCAGTTTAGGGCGGATGGTCCTCAATGAGCAGTTCTTC.

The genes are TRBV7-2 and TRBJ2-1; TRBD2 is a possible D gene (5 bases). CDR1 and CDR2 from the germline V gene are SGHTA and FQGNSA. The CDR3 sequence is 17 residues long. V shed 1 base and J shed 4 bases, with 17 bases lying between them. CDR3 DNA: TGTGCCAGCAGCTTAGGCTTGGGAGTGGGCTTTTACAATGAGCAGTTCTTC. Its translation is CASSLGLGVGFYNEQFF.

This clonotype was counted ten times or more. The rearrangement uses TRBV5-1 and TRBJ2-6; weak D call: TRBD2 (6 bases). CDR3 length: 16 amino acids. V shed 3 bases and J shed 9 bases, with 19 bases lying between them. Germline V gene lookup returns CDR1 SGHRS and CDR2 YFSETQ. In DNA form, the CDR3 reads TGCGCCAGCAGCTCTACTCTCGGGGGTACAAACAACGTCCTGACTTTC. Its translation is CASSSTLGGTNNVLTF.

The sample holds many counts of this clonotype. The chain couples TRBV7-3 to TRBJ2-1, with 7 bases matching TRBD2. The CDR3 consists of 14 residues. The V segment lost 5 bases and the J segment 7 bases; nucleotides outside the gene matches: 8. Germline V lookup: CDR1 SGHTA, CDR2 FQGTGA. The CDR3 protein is CASSRTGGKNEQFF. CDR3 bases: TGTGCCAGCAGCCGGACGGGGGGTAAGAATGAGCAGTTCTTC.

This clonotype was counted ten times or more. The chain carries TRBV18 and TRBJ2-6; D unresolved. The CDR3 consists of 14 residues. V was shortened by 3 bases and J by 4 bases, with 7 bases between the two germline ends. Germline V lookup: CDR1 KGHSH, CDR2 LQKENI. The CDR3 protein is CASSPISGANVLTF. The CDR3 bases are TGTGCCAGCTCACCCATAAGCGGGGCCAACGTCCTGACTTTC.

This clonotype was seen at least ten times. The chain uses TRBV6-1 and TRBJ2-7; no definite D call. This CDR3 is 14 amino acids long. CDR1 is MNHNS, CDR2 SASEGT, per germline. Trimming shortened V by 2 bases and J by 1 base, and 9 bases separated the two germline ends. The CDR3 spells CASSEMARSYEQYF. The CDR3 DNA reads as TGTGCCAGCAGTGAAATGGCCAGGTCCTACGAGCAGTACTTC.

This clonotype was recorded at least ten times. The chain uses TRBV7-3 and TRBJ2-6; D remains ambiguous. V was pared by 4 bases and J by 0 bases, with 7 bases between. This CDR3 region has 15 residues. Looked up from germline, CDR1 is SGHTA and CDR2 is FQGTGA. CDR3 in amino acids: CASSSLTSGANVLTF. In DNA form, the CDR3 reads TGTGCCAGCAGCTCTTTAACCTCTGGGGCCAACGTCCTGACTTTC. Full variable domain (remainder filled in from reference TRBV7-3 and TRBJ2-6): GAGVSQTPSNKVTEKGKYVELRCDPISGHTALYWYRQSLGQGPEFLIYFQGTGAADDSGLPNDRFFAVRPEGSVSTLKIQRTERGDSAVYLCASSSLTSGANVLTFGAGSRLTVL.

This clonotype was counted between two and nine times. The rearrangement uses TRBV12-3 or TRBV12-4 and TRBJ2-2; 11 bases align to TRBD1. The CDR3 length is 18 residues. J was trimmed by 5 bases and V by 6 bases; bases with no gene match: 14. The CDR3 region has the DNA TGTGCCAGCAGCTTCTTTTCCGCCGGGACAGGGGGTACCGGGGAGCTGTTTTTT. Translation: CASSFFSAGTGGTGELFF.

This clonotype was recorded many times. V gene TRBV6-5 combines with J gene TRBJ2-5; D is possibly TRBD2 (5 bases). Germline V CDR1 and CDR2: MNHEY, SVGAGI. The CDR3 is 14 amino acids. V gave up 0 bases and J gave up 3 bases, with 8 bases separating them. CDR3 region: CASSYSGGEETQYF. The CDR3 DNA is TGTGCCAGCAGTTACTCTGGAGGAGAAGAGACCCAGTACTTC.

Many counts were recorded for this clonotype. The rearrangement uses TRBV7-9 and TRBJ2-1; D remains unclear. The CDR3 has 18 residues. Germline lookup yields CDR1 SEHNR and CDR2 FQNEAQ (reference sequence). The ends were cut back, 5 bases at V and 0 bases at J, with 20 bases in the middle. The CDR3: CASSPPIKARSSYNEQFF. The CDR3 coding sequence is TGTGCCAGCAGCCCACCCATCAAGGCCAGGAGCTCCTACAATGAGCAGTTCTTC.

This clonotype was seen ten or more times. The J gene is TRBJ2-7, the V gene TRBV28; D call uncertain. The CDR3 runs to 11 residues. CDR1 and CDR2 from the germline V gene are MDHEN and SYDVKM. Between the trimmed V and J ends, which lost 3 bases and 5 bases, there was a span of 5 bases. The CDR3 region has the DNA TGTGCCAGCAGTTTTCGCCACGAGCAGTACTTC. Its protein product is CASSFRHEQYF.

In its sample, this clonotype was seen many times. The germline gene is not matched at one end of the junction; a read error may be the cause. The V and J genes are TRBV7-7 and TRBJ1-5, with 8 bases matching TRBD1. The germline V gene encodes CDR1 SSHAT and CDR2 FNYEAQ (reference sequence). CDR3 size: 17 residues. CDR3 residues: CASSSPGTGYSNQPQHF. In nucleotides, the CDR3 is TGTGCTAGCAGCTCCCCAGGGACAGGCTATAGCAATCAGCCCCAGCATTTT.

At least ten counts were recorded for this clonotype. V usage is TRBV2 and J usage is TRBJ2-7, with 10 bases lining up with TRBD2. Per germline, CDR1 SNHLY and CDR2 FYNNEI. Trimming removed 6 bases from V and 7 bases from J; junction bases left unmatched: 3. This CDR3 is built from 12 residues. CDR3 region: CASRLAGWEQYF. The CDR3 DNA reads TGTGCCAGCAGACTAGCGGGGTGGGAGCAGTACTTC.

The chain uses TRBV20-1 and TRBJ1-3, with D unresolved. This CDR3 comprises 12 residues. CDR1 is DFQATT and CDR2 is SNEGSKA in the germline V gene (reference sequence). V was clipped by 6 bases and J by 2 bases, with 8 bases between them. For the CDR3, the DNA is TGCAGTGCCTTCGGGCCTGGAAACACCATATATTTT. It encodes CSAFGPGNTIYF.

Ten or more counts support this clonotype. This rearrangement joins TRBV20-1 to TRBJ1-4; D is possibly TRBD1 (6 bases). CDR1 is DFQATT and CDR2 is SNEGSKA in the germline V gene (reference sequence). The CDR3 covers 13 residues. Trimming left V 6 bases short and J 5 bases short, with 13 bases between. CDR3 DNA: TGCAGTGCCCGGGGGGGGCCGAATGAAAAACTGTTTTTT. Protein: CSARGGPNEKLFF.

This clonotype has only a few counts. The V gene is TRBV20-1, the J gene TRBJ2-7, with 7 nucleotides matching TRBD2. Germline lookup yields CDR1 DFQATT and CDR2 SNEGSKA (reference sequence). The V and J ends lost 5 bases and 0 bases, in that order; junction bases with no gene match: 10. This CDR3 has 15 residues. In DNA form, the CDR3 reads TGCAGTGCTGTCTTAAACGGGGGGAGCTCCTACGAGCAGTACTTC. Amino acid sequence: CSAVLNGGSSYEQYF.

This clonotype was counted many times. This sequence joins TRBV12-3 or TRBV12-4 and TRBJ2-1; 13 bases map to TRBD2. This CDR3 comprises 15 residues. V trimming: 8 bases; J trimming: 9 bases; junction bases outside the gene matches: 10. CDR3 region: CASRRTSGSRGEQFF. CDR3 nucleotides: TGTGCCAGCCGAAGGACTAGCGGGAGCAGGGGTGAGCAGTTCTTC.

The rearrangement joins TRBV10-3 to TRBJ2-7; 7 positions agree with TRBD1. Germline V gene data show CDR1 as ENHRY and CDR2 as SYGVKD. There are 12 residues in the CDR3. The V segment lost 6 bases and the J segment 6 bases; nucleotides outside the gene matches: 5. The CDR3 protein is CAIRDRVSEQYF. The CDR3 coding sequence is TGTGCCATCAGAGACAGGGTCTCCGAGCAGTACTTC.

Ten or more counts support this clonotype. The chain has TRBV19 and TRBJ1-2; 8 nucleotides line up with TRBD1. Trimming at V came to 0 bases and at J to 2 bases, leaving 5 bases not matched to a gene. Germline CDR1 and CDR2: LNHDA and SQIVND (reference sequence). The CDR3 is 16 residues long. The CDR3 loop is CASSIDGQGSNYGYTF. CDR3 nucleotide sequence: TGTGCCAGTAGTATAGACGGACAGGGTAGCAACTATGGCTACACCTTC.

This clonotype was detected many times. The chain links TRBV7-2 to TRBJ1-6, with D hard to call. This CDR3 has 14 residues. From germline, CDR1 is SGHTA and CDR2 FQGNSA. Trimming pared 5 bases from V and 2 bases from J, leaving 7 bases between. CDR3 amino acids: CASSPIPYNSPLHF. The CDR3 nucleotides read TGTGCCAGCAGCCCCATCCCCTATAATTCACCCCTCCACTTT.

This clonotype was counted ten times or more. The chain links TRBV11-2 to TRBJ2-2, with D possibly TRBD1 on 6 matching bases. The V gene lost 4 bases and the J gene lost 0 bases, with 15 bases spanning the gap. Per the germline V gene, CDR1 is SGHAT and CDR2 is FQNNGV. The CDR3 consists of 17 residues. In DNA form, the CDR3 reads TGTGCCAGCAGCTCCTACCCGACAGGCGCGAACACCGGGGAGCTGTTTTTT. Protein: CASSSYPTGANTGELFF.

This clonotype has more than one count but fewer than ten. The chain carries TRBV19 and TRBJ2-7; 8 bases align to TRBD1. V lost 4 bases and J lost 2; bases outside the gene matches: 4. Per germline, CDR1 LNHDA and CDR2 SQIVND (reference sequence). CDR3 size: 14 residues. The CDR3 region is CASSTGTGPYEQYF. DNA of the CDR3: TGTGCCAGTAGTACCGGGACAGGCCCCTACGAGCAGTACTTC. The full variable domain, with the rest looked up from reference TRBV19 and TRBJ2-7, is DGGITQSPKYLFRKEGQNVTLSCEQNLNHDAMYWYRQDPGQGLRLIYYSQIVNDFQKGDIAEGYSVSREKKESFPLTVTSAQKNPTAFYLCASSTGTGPYEQYFGPGTRLTVT.